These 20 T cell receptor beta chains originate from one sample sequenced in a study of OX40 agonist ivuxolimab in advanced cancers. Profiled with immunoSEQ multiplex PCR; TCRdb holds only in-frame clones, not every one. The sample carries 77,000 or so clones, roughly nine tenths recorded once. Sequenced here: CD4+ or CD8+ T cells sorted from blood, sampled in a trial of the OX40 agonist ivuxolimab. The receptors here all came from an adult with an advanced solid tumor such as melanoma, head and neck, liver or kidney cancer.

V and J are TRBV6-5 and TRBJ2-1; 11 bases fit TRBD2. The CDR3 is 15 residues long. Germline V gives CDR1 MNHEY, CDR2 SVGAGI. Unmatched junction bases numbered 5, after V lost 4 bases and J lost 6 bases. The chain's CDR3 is CASSSIGTSGNEQFF. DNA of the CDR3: TGTGCCAGCAGTTCCATCGGGACTAGCGGCAATGAGCAGTTCTTC.

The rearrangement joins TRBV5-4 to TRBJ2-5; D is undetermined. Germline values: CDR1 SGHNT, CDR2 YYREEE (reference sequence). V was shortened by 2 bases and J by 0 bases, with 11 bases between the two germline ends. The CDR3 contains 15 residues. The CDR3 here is CASSLYLGNQETQYF. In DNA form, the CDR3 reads TGTGCCAGCAGCTTATATCTAGGGAACCAAGAGACCCAGTACTTC.

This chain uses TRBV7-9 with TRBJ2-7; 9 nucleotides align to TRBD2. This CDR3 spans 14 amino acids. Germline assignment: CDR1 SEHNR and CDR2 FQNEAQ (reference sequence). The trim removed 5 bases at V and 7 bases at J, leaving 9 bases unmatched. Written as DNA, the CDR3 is TGTGCCAGCAGCCCCGGGACTAGCCGGGGGGAGCAGTACTTC. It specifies CASSPGTSRGEQYF.

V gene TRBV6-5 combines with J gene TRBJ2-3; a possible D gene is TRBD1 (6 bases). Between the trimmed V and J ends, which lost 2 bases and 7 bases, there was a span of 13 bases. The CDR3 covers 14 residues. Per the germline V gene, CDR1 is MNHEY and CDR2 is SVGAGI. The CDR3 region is CASSYEGETNTQYF. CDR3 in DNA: TGTGCCAGCAGTTACGAGGGGGAGACGAATACGCAGTATTTT.

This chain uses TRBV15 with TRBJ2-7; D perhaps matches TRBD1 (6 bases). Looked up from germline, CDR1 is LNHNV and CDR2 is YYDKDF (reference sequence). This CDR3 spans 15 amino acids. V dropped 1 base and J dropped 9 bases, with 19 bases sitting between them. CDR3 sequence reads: CATSRVVAGALGQYF. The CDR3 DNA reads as TGTGCCACCAGCAGAGTGGTAGCAGGGGCCCTTGGGCAGTACTTC.

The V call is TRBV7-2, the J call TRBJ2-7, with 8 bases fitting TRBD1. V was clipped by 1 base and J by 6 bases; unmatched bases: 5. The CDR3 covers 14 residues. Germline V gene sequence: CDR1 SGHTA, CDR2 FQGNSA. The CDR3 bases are TGTGCCAGCAGCTTAGTCGGACAGGGAGGCGAGCAGTACTTC. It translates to CASSLVGQGGEQYF.

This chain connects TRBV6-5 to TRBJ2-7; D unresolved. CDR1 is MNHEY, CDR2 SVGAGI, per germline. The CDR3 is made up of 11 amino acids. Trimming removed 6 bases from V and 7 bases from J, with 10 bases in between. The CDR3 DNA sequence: TGTGCCAGCAGCTCCCCCAGAGAGCAGTACTTC. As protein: CASSSPREQYF.

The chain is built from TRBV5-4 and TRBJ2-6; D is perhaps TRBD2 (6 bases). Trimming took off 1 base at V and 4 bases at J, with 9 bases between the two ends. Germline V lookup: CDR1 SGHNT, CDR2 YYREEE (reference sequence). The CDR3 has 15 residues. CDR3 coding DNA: TGTGCCAGCAGCTTGTGGAGGGCGGGGGCCAACGTCCTGACTTTC. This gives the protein CASSLWRAGANVLTF.

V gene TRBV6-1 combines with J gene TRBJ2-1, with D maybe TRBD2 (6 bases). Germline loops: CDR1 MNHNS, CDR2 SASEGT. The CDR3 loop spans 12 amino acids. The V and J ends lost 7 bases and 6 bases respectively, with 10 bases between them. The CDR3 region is CASKTSSNEQFF. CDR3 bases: TGTGCCAGCAAAACTAGCTCCAATGAGCAGTTCTTC.

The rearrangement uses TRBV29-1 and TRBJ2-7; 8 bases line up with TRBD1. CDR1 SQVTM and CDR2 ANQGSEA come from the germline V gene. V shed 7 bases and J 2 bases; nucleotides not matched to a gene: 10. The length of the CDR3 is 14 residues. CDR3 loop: CSAQTGTGAYEQYF. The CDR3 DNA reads TGCAGCGCCCAGACCGGGACAGGAGCCTACGAGCAGTACTTC.

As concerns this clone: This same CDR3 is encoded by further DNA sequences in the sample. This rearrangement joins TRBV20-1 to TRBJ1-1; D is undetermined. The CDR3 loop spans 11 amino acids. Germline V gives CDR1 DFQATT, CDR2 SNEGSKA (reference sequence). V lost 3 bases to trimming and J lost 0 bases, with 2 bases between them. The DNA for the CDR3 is TGCAGTGCTAGGTTGAACACTGAAGCTTTCTTT. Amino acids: CSARLNTEAFF.

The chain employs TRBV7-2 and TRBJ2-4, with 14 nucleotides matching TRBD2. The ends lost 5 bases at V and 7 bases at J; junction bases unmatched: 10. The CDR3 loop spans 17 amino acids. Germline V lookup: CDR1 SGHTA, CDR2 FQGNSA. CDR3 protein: CASSIEGTSGGGNIQYF. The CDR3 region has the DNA TGTGCCAGCAGCATAGAGGGGACTAGCGGGGGAGGGAACATTCAGTACTTC.

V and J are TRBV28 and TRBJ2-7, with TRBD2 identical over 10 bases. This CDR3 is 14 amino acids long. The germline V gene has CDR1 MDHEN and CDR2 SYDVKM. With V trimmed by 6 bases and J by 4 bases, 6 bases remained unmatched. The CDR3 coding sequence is TGTGCCAGCAGGCCGGGACTAGCGACGTACGAGCAGTACTTC. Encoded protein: CASRPGLATYEQYF.

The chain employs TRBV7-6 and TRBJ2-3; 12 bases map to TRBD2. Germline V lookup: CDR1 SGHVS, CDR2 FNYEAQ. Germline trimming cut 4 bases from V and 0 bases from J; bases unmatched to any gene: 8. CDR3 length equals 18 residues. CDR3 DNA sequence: TGTGCCAGCAGCTCCACGGGACTAGCGGGTACTAGCACAGATACGCAGTATTTT. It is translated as CASSSTGLAGTSTDTQYF.

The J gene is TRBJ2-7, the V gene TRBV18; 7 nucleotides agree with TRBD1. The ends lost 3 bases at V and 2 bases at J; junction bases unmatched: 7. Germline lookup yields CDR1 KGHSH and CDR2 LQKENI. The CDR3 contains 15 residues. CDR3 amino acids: CASSPRDRDPYEQYF. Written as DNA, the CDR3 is TGTGCCAGCTCACCCCGTGACAGGGACCCCTACGAGCAGTACTTC.

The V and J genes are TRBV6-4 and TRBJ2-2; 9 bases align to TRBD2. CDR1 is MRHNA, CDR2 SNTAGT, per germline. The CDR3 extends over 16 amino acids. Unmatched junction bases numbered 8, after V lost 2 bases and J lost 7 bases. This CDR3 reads CASSDILAGISGELFF. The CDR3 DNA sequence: TGTGCCAGCAGTGACATCCTAGCGGGGATTAGCGGGGAGCTGTTTTTT.

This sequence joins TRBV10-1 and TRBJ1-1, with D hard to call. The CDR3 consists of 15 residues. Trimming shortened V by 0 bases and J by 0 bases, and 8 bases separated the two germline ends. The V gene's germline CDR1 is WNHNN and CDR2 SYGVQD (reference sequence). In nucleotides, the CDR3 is TGCGCCAGCAGTGAGTCGCACAGATTGAACACTGAAGCTTTCTTT. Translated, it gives CASSESHRLNTEAFF.

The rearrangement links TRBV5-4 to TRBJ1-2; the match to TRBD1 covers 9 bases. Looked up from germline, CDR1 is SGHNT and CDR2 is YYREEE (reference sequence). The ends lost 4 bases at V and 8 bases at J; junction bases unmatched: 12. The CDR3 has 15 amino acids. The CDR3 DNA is TGTGCCAGCAGCGGAACAGGGGGCCCCCGGTGGGGCTACACCTTC. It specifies CASSGTGGPRWGYTF.

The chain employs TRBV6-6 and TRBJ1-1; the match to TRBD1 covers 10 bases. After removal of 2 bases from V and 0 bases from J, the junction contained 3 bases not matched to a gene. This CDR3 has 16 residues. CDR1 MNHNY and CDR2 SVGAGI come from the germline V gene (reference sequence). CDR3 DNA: TGTGCCAGCAGTTACCAGACAGGGGGCATGAACACTGAAGCTTTCTTT. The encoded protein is CASSYQTGGMNTEAFF.

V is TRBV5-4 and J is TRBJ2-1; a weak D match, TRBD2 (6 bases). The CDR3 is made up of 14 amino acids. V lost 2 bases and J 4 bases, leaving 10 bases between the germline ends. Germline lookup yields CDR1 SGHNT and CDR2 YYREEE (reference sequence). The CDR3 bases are TGTGCCAGCAGCTTACGGGACTTTTACAATGAGCAGTTCTTC. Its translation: CASSLRDFYNEQFF.